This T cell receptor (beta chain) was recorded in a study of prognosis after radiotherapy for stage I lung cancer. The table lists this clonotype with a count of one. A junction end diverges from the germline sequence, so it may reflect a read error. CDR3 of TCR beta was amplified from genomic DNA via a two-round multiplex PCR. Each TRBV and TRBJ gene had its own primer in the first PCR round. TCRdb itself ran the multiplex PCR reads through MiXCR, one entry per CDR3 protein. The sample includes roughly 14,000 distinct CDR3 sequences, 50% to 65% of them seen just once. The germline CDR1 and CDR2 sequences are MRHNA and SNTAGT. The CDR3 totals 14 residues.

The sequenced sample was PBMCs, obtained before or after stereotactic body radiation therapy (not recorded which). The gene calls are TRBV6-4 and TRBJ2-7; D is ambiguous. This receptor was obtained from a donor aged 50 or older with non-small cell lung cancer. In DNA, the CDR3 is TGTGCCAGCAGTTACGTGCAGAATATATACGGGCAGTACTTC. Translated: CASSYVQNIYGQYF.